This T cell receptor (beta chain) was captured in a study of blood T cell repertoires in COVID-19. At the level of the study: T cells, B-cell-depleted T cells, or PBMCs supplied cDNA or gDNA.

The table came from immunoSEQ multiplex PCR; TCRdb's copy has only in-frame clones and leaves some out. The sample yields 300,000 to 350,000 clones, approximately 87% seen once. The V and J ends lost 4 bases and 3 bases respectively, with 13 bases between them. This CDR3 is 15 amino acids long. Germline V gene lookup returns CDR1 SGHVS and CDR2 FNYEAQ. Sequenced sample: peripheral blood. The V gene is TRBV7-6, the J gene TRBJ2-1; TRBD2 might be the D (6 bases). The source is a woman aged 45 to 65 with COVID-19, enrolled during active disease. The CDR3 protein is CASSSGTPVYNEQFF. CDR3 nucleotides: TGTGCCAGCAGCTCCGGGACTCCAGTCTACAATGAGCAGTTCTTC.